This entry lists 14 T cell receptor beta chains sequenced from one sample in a study of T cell repertoires in cytomegalovirus infection. TCRdb fed the reads into MiXCR, producing one record per CDR3 protein. Of 44,000 or so distinct CDR3 sequences listed, about 20% are singletons. Their recognized antigens are unknown. The material sequenced was CD8+ T cells from cultured PBMCs, taken from culture after CMV antigen stimulation. These receptors all stem from a human donor in good health (CMV status not recorded). Some clones in this sample may be carry-over from other donors' samples.

The chain has TRBV6-1 and TRBJ1-5; no clear D gene. The CDR3 has 16 residues. Germline lookup yields CDR1 MNHNS and CDR2 SASEGT. With 6 bases removed from V and 3 bases from J, the gap between germline ends came to 18 bases. CDR3 region: CASRKDTEGLNQPQHF. Here the CDR3 DNA reads TGTGCCAGCAGGAAAGATACAGAAGGCCTCAATCAGCCCCAGCATTTT.

The CDR3 DNA is TGTGCCAGCAGCCAGACTAGTTTTGTTCGGGGCGGGGAGCTGTTTTTT. It encodes CASSQTSFVRGGELFF. J is TRBJ2-2 and V is TRBV7-2, with a tentative D call TRBD2 (6 bases). This CDR3 is 16 amino acids long. Per the germline V gene, CDR1 is SGHTA and CDR2 is FQGNSA. Deletions cut 5 bases from V and 7 bases from J, with 20 bases between. The whole variable domain, filled in from reference TRBV7-2 and TRBJ2-2, reads GAGVSQSPSNKVTEKGKDVELRCDPISGHTALYWYRQSLGQGLEFLIYFQGNSAPDKSGLPSDRFSAERTGGSVSTLTIQRTQQEDSAVYLCASSQTSFVRGGELFFGEGSRLTVL.

This chain joins TRBV6-2 or TRBV6-3 and TRBJ1-1; D perhaps matches TRBD1 (5 bases). CDR1 is MNHEY and CDR2 is SVGEGT in the germline V gene. The V and J ends lost 2 bases and 3 bases respectively, with 10 bases between them. The CDR3 has 14 amino acids. For the CDR3, the DNA is TGTGCCAGCAGTTACGGGACGGAATACACTGAAGCTTTCTTT. Translated, it gives CASSYGTEYTEAFF.

This chain connects TRBV19 to TRBJ2-3; weak D call: TRBD1 (5 bases). Trimming took 4 bases from V and 6 from J, leaving 17 bases between them. Germline V gene lookup returns CDR1 LNHDA and CDR2 SQIVND (reference sequence). The CDR3 is 15 residues long. The CDR3, as DNA: TGTGCCAGTAGTACCTCTGGCAGGGCCCCCGATACGCAGTATTTT. The encoded protein is CASSTSGRAPDTQYF.

The chain links TRBV19 to TRBJ2-5, with D hard to call. V lost 3 bases and J 2 bases, leaving 7 bases between the germline ends. The CDR3 has 13 residues. The germline V gene has CDR1 LNHDA and CDR2 SQIVND (reference sequence). In nucleotides, the CDR3 is TGTGCCAGTAGTATGACGGTTCAAGAGACCCAGTACTTC. Amino acid sequence: CASSMTVQETQYF.

This clonotype came up a few times. The chain is built from TRBV20-1 and TRBJ1-5, with D possibly matching TRBD1 (6 bases). The ends were cut back, 3 bases at V and 0 bases at J, with 18 bases in the middle. This CDR3 has 17 amino acids. Germline V gene data show CDR1 as DFQATT and CDR2 as SNEGSKA (reference sequence). The CDR3 DNA reads TGCAGTGCTAGGGGAAACGGGACACCTTATAGCAATCAGCCCCAGCATTTT. Protein: CSARGNGTPYSNQPQHF.

CDR3 protein: CASSLAPFSYEQYF. The CDR3 region has the DNA TGTGCCAGCAGCTTAGCGCCGTTCTCCTACGAGCAGTACTTC. This rearrangement joins TRBV7-2 to TRBJ2-7; unclear D gene. V was clipped by 0 bases and J by 0 bases, with 6 bases between them. The CDR3 contains 14 residues. Per the germline V gene, CDR1 is SGHTA and CDR2 is FQGNSA.

V and J are TRBV7-9 and TRBJ2-4; perhaps TRBD1 as D (6 bases). CDR1 is SEHNR, CDR2 FQNEAQ, per germline (reference sequence). V lost 4 bases to trimming and J lost 3 bases, with 16 bases between them. The CDR3 is 16 amino acids. CDR3 sequence reads: CASSSPGEGDKNIQYF. The DNA for the CDR3 is TGTGCCAGCAGCTCTCCCGGAGAGGGGGACAAAAACATTCAGTACTTC. Using reference TRBV7-9 and TRBJ2-4 for the parts outside the CDR3, the full variable domain is DTGVSQNPRHKITKRGQNVTFRCDPISEHNRLYWYRQTLGQGPEFLTYFQNEAQLEKSRLLSDRFSAERPKGSFSTLEIQRTEQGDSAMYLCASSSPGEGDKNIQYFGAGTRLSVL.

The chain links TRBV6-1 to TRBJ2-7; 8 positions agree with TRBD1. The germline V gene has CDR1 MNHNS and CDR2 SASEGT. With 0 bases clipped from V and 5 bases from J, the junction kept 9 bases outside the gene matches. The CDR3 is 16 residues long. The CDR3 is CASSEARTGWIDEQYF. DNA of the CDR3: TGTGCCAGCAGTGAAGCCCGGACAGGGTGGATCGACGAGCAGTACTTC.

V and J are TRBV6-2 or TRBV6-3 and TRBJ1-1; no definite D call. Trimming removed 2 bases from V and 3 bases from J, with 10 bases in between. The length of the CDR3 is 14 residues. The germline V gene encodes CDR1 MNHEY and CDR2 SVGEGT. The CDR3 spells CASSYGSMDTEAFF. The CDR3 bases are TGTGCCAGCAGTTACGGCAGCATGGACACTGAAGCTTTCTTT.

This clonotype has more than one count but fewer than ten. The V call is TRBV7-2, the J call TRBJ2-1, with 8 positions matching TRBD2. The germline gives CDR1 SGHTA, CDR2 FQGNSA. The CDR3 has 15 amino acids. Losses at the gene ends were 5 bases for V and 7 bases for J; bases not matched to a gene: 10. The chain's CDR3 is CASSPWLAGKNEQFF. The CDR3 DNA reads TGTGCCAGCAGCCCGTGGCTAGCGGGTAAGAATGAGCAGTTCTTC.

This sequence joins TRBV20-1 and TRBJ1-3; D gene unclear. This CDR3 is built from 10 residues. Looked up from germline, CDR1 is DFQATT and CDR2 is SNEGSKA (reference sequence). Trimming pared 4 bases from V and 4 bases from J, leaving 2 bases between. The CDR3 is CSANGNTIYF. The DNA of the CDR3 is TGCAGTGCTAACGGAAACACCATATATTTT.

In this sample, this clonotype turned up a few times. The J gene is TRBJ2-7, the V gene TRBV12-3 or TRBV12-4, with a possible D match to TRBD2 (6 bases). The CDR3 extends over 12 amino acids. With 6 bases removed from V and 3 bases from J, the gap between germline ends came to 9 bases. CDR3 sequence (DNA): TGTGCCAGCAGCACGACTAGCTACGAGCAGTACTTC. It encodes CASSTTSYEQYF.

This chain uses TRBV11-2 with TRBJ2-1; D call uncertain. The CDR3 contains 12 residues. The germline V gene has CDR1 SGHAT and CDR2 FQNNGV. The V end was cut by 5 bases, the J end by 8 bases, with 10 bases between. The CDR3 sequence: CASSPTVDEQFF. For the CDR3, the DNA is TGTGCCAGCAGCCCGACTGTGGATGAGCAGTTCTTC. Complete variable domain (other parts from reference TRBV11-2 and TRBJ2-1): EAGVAQSPRYKIIEKRQSVAFWCNPISGHATLYWYQQILGQGPKLLIQFQNNGVVDDSQLPKDRFSAERLKGVDSTLKIQPAKLEDSAVYLCASSPTVDEQFFGPGTRLTVL.